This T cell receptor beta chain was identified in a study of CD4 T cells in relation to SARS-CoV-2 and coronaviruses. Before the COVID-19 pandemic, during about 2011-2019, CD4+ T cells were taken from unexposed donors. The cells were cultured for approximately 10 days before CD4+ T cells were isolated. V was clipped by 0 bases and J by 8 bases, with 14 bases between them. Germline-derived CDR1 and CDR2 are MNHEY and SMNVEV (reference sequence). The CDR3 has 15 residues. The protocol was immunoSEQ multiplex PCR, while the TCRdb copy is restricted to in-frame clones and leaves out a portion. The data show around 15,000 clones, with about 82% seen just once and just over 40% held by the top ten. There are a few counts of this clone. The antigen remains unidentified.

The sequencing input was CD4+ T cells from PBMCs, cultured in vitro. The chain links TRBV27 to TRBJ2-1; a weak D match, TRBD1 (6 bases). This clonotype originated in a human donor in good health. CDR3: CASSLSGQLAYEQFF. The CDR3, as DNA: TGTGCCAGCAGTTTATCAGGACAGTTAGCCTATGAGCAGTTCTTC.